The entry that follows covers one TCR beta chain sequence. The antigen remains unidentified. The sample is drawn from a study of T cell repertoires in cytomegalovirus infection. Turning to the study itself: HLA-B-restricted CMV epitopes that are well studied were used alongside recently identified HLA-C-restricted ones. Public TCR beta signatures were indicative of both CMV infection and a matching HLA type.

Germline loops: CDR1 GTSNPN, CDR2 SVGIG (reference sequence). V was clipped by 4 bases and J by 2 bases, with 9 bases between them. This CDR3 has 13 residues. TCRdb ran MiXCR on the reads and lists one entry per CDR3 protein. Here the sample spans hundreds of thousands of distinct CDR3 sequences, around a third being singletons. Broader study findings: The ex vivo response showed dominance by HLA-C-restricted CMV-specific TCR beta clonotypes.

The J gene is TRBJ1-3, the V gene TRBV30, with D possibly TRBD1 on 5 matching bases. This sequence was found in a human donor in good health (CMV status not recorded). Some clones in this sample may be carry-over from other donors' samples. The sequences come from cultured PBMCs, collected from culture after CMV antigen stimulation. The CDR3 nucleotides read TGTGCCTGGATGAGGGGAACTGGAAACACCATATATTTT. Its protein is CAWMRGTGNTIYF.